The 17 T cell receptor beta chains below come from one sample, sequenced in a study of CD8+ T cells in alopecia areata. Following extraction, RNA underwent reverse transcription to cDNA, which served as the sequencing template. Repertoires were generated with immunoSEQ multiplex PCR, while TCRdb's copy carries only in-frame clones and drops some. The sample lists 150,000 to 250,000 clones, 58% occurring once. The sample's treatment: oral pan-JAK inhibitor, 5-10 mg twice daily. The starting material was CD4+ T cells sorted from blood, obtained at week 24, from a patient treated with tofacitinib. The receptors were sampled from a human donor with alopecia areata.

This clone has a handful of counts. The CDR3 is CASSQLGNLGYTF. In nucleotides, the CDR3 is TGTGCCAGCAGCCAATTGGGGAACCTTGGCTACACCTTC. The J gene is TRBJ1-2, the V gene TRBV7-6; no reliable D call. Germline V gene sequence: CDR1 SGHVS, CDR2 FNYEAQ. The V end was cut by 5 bases, the J end by 7 bases, with 14 bases between. CDR3 length: 13 amino acids.

This sequence joins TRBV7-9 and TRBJ2-7, with TRBD2 matching over 13 bases. The CDR3 has 14 residues. V shed 5 bases and J 5 bases; nucleotides not matched to a gene: 3. The germline V gene has CDR1 SEHNR and CDR2 FQNEAQ (reference sequence). CDR3 in DNA: TGTGCCAGCAGCCAGGGACTAGCGGGAAACGAGCAGTACTTC. Translating it yields CASSQGLAGNEQYF.

The gene calls are TRBV9 and TRBJ2-7, with 9 bases that match TRBD1. J was trimmed by 3 bases and V by 4 bases; bases with no gene match: 8. CDR3 length: 15 residues. Germline V gene data show CDR1 as SGDLS and CDR2 as YYNGEE. CDR3 DNA sequence: TGTGCCAGCAGCAAAGGGGACAGGGAGTACTACGAGCAGTACTTC. This encodes CASSKGDREYYEQYF.

This chain joins TRBV19 and TRBJ1-2; tentative D call: TRBD1 (5 bases). Germline loops: CDR1 LNHDA, CDR2 SQIVND (reference sequence). Trimming took off 5 bases at V and 8 bases at J, with 21 bases between the two ends. There are 15 residues in the CDR3. CDR3 coding DNA: TGTGCCAGTAGTTCTTGGTCGAAAGGGCGGGGCGGCTACACCTTC. This codes for CASSSWSKGRGGYTF.

This clone was seen more than once but under ten times. The chain is built from TRBV7-2 and TRBJ2-2, with D hard to call. The CDR3 sequence is 14 residues long. V lost 5 bases and J 1 base, leaving 8 bases between the germline ends. Germline V gene data show CDR1 as SGHTA and CDR2 as FQGNSA. This CDR3 reads CASSPSQNTGELFF. As DNA, the CDR3 is TGTGCCAGCAGCCCTTCACAGAACACCGGGGAGCTGTTTTTT.

This rearrangement joins TRBV9 to TRBJ1-6; D remains ambiguous. CDR1 is SGDLS and CDR2 is YYNGEE in the germline V gene. Trimming cost V 0 bases and J 7 bases, with 8 bases left between them. The CDR3 consists of 14 residues. CDR3 DNA sequence: TGTGCCAGCAGCGTAGTCAGCCTCAATTCACCCCTCCACTTT. Encoded protein: CASSVVSLNSPLHF. The variable domain in full, completed from reference TRBV9 and TRBJ1-6, reads DSGVTQTPKHLITATGQRVTLRCSPRSGDLSVYWYQQSLDQGLQFLIQYYNGEERAKGNILERFSAQQFPDLHSELNLSSLELGDSALYFCASSVVSLNSPLHFGNGTRLTVT.

The count of this clone is one. The J gene is TRBJ2-1, the V gene TRBV30, with a tentative D call TRBD1 (6 bases). V was cut by 5 bases and J by 7 bases, with 18 bases left in between. The CDR3 loop spans 14 amino acids. Germline lookup yields CDR1 GTSNPN and CDR2 SVGIG (reference sequence). The CDR3 loop is CAWGTLQQGNEQFF. In nucleotides, the CDR3 is TGTGCCTGGGGGACCCTTCAACAGGGAAATGAGCAGTTCTTC. Supplemented by reference TRBV30 and TRBJ2-1, the full variable domain reads SQTIHQWPATLVQPVGSPLSLECTVEGTSNPNLYWYRQAAGRGLQLLFYSVGIGQISSEVPQNLSASRPQDRQFILSSKKLLLSDSGFYLCAWGTLQQGNEQFFGPGTRLTVL.

The V call is TRBV4-3, the J call TRBJ2-4, with unresolved D. The CDR3 sequence is 13 residues long. Germline CDR1 LGHNA, CDR2 YSLEER. V was cut by 5 bases and J by 8 bases, with 13 bases left in between. The CDR3 nucleotides read TGCGCCAGCAGCGAGACCCCAGCTGACATTCAGTACTTC. Protein: CASSETPADIQYF.

On this clone itself: The sample holds other DNA sequences that translate to the same CDR3. The chain couples TRBV28 to TRBJ2-5, with a possible D match to TRBD1 (6 bases). The CDR3 extends over 14 amino acids. Trimming removed 2 bases from V and 0 bases from J, with 7 bases in between. CDR1 MDHEN and CDR2 SYDVKM come from the germline V gene. This CDR3 is CASSLTGYQETQYF. The CDR3 DNA sequence: TGTGCCAGCAGTTTAACAGGGTACCAAGAGACCCAGTACTTC.

J is TRBJ2-7 and V is TRBV6-5, with 10 bases that match TRBD2. The CDR3 contains 13 residues. Unmatched junction bases numbered 3, after V lost 7 bases and J lost 3 bases. Germline V gives CDR1 MNHEY, CDR2 SVGAGI. Here the CDR3 reads CASKEREGYEQYF. The CDR3 DNA follows: TGTGCCAGCAAAGAGCGGGAGGGCTACGAGCAGTACTTC.

The count of this clone is one. The V gene is TRBV27, the J gene TRBJ1-2; tentative D call: TRBD1 (6 bases). Germline assignment: CDR1 MNHEY and CDR2 SMNVEV (reference sequence). CDR3 size: 15 residues. Deletions cut 7 bases from V and 2 bases from J, with 17 bases between. CDR3 residues: CASTTLPGANYGYTF. The DNA of the CDR3 is TGTGCCAGCACTACGCTCCCAGGGGCAAACTATGGCTACACCTTC.

The rearrangement links TRBV30 to TRBJ1-2; D perhaps matches TRBD1 (6 bases). Germline lookup yields CDR1 GTSNPN and CDR2 SVGIG (reference sequence). This CDR3 spans 15 amino acids. The V and J ends lost 1 base and 4 bases respectively, with 16 bases between them. The CDR3 is CAWSGKGGLAYGYTF. CDR3 nucleotide sequence: TGTGCCTGGAGTGGAAAGGGGGGATTGGCCTATGGCTACACCTTC.

The chain recombines TRBV6-5 with TRBJ2-2; no clear D gene. The V end was cut by 10 bases, the J end by 6 bases, with 12 bases between. Germline assignment: CDR1 MNHEY and CDR2 SVGAGI. The CDR3 totals 12 residues. CDR3 in DNA: TGTGCCACCACACGGACCGCCGGGGAGCTGTTTTTT. Translating it yields CATTRTAGELFF.

In this sample, this clone turned up a few times. The rearrangement links TRBV7-2 to TRBJ2-7, with 11 bases matching TRBD2. CDR1 is SGHTA and CDR2 is FQGNSA in the germline V gene. CDR3 length: 14 residues. J was trimmed by 4 bases and V by 5 bases; bases with no gene match: 4. CDR3 region: CASSPSGGLYEQYF. CDR3 DNA: TGTGCCAGCAGCCCTAGCGGGGGGTTATACGAGCAGTACTTC.

This chain joins TRBV9 and TRBJ2-6; D remains ambiguous. Trimming took off 2 bases at V and 2 bases at J, with 11 bases between the two ends. The CDR3 sequence is 16 residues long. Germline-derived CDR1 and CDR2 are SGDLS and YYNGEE. This CDR3 is CASSVGRRTGANVLTF. The CDR3 DNA follows: TGTGCCAGCAGCGTTGGTCGAAGAACTGGGGCCAACGTCCTGACTTTC.

The V gene is TRBV5-4, the J gene TRBJ2-7; 12 nucleotides agree with TRBD2. After removal of 0 bases from V and 13 bases from J, the junction contained 5 bases not matched to a gene. CDR1 is SGHNT, CDR2 YYREEE, per germline (reference sequence). The CDR3 totals 13 residues. The CDR3 spells CASSLGLAGGEYF. Here the CDR3 DNA reads TGTGCCAGCAGCTTGGGTCTAGCGGGAGGGGAATACTTC.

This clone was seen only a few times. The rearrangement uses TRBV5-1 and TRBJ2-5, with a possible D match to TRBD2 (7 bases). This CDR3 spans 14 amino acids. Trimming took 5 bases from V and 4 from J, leaving 15 bases between them. Germline CDR1 SGHRS, CDR2 YFSETQ. The CDR3 DNA reads as TGCGCCAGCAGTATCGGGGGGCTGGGAGAGACCCAGTACTTC. Translation gives CASSIGGLGETQYF.